These 7 T cell receptor beta chains originate from one sample sequenced in a study of CD8+ T cells in alopecia areata. Investigators isolated RNA and reverse transcribed it into cDNA to act as the sequencing template. Sequencing used immunoSEQ multiplex PCR; TCRdb keeps in-frame clones, though not all of them. The repertoire holds a few hundred thousand clones, with roughly two fifths as singletons. Documented treatment: oral pan-JAK inhibitor, 5-10 mg twice daily. This specimen consisted of CD4+ T cells sorted from blood, obtained at approximately week 30, from a patient treated with tofacitinib. The receptors stem from a human donor with alopecia areata.

The chain recombines TRBV30 with TRBJ2-3, with D perhaps matching TRBD1 or TRBD2 (6 bases each). Germline V lookup: CDR1 GTSNPN, CDR2 SVGIG (reference sequence). The V and J ends lost 3 bases and 2 bases respectively, with 12 bases between them. The CDR3 extends over 14 amino acids. For the CDR3, the DNA is TGTGCCTGGAGACAGGGACTGAACACAGATACGCAGTATTTT. Translating gives CAWRQGLNTDTQYF.

The gene calls are TRBV2 and TRBJ2-7; D is unresolved. The V end was cut by 4 bases, the J end by 0 bases, with 7 bases between. The CDR3 length is 13 residues. In germline, CDR1 is SNHLY, CDR2 FYNNEI. The CDR3 nucleotides are TGTGCCAGCAGTGGGACCATCTCCTACGAGCAGTACTTC. Its translation: CASSGTISYEQYF.

CDR3 nucleotides: TGTGCCAGCTCAGGGCAGGAAAGTCCTAATTCACCCCTCCACTTT. Translated: CASSGQESPNSPLHF. This rearrangement joins TRBV18 to TRBJ1-6; D gene unclear. This CDR3 contains 15 residues. The V end lost 5 bases, the J end lost 6 bases, and 14 bases lay between the germline ends. Germline V gene data show CDR1 as KGHSH and CDR2 as LQKENI.

The chain links TRBV5-6 to TRBJ2-6; the D gene could be TRBD1 or TRBD2 (5 bases each). Per germline, CDR1 SGHDT and CDR2 YYEEEE. The CDR3 length is 17 residues. V gave up 3 bases and J gave up 0 bases, with 13 bases separating them. The chain's CDR3 is CASSYGTVSSGANVLTF. The CDR3 DNA sequence: TGTGCCAGCAGCTACGGGACCGTTAGCTCTGGGGCCAACGTCCTGACTTTC.

The rearrangement links TRBV25-1 to TRBJ2-7; the match to TRBD2 covers 8 bases. Germline CDR1 is MGHDK and CDR2 is SYGVNS. The V and J ends lost 2 bases and 3 bases, in that order; junction bases with no gene match: 12. The CDR3 contains 17 residues. DNA of the CDR3: TGTGCCAGCAGTGAAACCGGGAGGGGCCGCGGAGGCTACGAGCAGTACTTC. Its translation: CASSETGRGRGGYEQYF.

The chain carries TRBV4-2 and TRBJ2-7; D is uncertain. This CDR3 region has 13 residues. V lost 0 bases to trimming and J lost 6 bases, with 9 bases between them. CDR1 is LGHNA and CDR2 is YNFKEQ in the germline V gene. DNA of the CDR3: TGTGCCAGCAGCCAAGATTCGGGTTCCGAGCAGTACTTC. This encodes CASSQDSGSEQYF.

Only one count was recorded for this clone. Other DNA variants within this sample encode the same CDR3. V is TRBV6-5 and J is TRBJ2-7, with TRBD2 identical over 12 bases. The CDR3 runs 14 residues. V shed 4 bases, J shed 7 bases, and the junction held 5 bases outside the gene matches. The germline gives CDR1 MNHEY, CDR2 SVGAGI. Written as DNA, the CDR3 is TGTGCCAGCAGTTTACTAGCGGGAGGCCGGGAGCAGTACTTC. It yields the protein CASSLLAGGREQYF.